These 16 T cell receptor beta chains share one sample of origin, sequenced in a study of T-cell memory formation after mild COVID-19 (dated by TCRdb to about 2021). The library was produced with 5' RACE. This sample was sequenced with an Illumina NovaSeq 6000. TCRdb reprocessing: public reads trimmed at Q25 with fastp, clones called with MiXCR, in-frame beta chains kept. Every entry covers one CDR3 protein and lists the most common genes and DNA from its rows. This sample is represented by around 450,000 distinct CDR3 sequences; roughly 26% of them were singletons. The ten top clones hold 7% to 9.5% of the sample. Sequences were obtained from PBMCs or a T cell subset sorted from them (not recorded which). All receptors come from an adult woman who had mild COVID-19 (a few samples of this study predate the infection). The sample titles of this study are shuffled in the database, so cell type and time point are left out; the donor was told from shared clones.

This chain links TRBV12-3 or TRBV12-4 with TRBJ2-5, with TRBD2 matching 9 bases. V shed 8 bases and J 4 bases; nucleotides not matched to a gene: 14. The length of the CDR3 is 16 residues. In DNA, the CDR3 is TGTGCCAGCTCTCATGGCGGGCGGGAGGGCCGAGAGACCCAGTACTTC. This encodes CASSHGGREGRETQYF.

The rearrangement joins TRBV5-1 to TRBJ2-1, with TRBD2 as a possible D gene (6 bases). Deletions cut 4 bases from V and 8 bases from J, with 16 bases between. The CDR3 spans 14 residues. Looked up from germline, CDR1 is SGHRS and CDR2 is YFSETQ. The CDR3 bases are TGCGCCAGCAGCCCAGGCGGGGCAGCTGATGAGCAGTTCTTC. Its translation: CASSPGGAADEQFF.

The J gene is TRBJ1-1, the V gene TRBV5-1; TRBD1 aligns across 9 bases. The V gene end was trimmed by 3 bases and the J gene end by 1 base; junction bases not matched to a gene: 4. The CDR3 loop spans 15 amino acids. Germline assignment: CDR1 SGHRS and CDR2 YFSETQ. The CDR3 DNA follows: TGCGCCAGCAGCTCCGGGACAGGGTCGAACACTGAAGCTTTCTTT. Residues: CASSSGTGSNTEAFF.

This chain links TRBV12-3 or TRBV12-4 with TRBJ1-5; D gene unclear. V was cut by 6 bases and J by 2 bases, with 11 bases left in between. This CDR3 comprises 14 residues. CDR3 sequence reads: CASSPGLGNQPQHF. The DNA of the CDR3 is TGTGCCAGCAGCCCAGGTCTGGGCAATCAGCCCCAGCATTTT.

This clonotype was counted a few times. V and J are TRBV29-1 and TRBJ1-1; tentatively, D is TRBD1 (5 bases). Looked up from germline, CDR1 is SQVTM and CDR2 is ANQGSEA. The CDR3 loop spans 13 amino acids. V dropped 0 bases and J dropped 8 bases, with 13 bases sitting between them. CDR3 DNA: TGCAGCGTTGAAGAACCGAACCAGGGCGAAGCTTTCTTT. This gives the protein CSVEEPNQGEAFF.

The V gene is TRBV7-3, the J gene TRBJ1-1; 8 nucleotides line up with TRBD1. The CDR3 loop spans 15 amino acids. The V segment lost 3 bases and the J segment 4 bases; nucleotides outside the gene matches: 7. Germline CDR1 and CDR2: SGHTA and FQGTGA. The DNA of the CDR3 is TGTGCCAGCAGCTTCACAGGGGGAGTAGGCACTGAAGCTTTCTTT. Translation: CASSFTGGVGTEAFF.

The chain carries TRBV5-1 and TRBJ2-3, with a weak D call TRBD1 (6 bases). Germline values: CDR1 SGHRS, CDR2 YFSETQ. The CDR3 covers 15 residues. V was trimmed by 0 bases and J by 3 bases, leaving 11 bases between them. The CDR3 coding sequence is TGCGCCAGCAGCTTGGGTAGGGGGTATACAGATACGCAGTATTTT. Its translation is CASSLGRGYTDTQYF.

This CDR3 reads CASSLSPWTYEQYF. As DNA, the CDR3 is TGTGCCAGTAGTTTAAGCCCCTGGACCTACGAGCAGTACTTC. The J gene is TRBJ2-7, the V gene TRBV19; D is unclear. V shed 5 bases and J shed 2 bases, with 13 bases lying between them. The CDR3 contains 14 residues. Germline values: CDR1 LNHDA, CDR2 SQIVND (reference sequence).

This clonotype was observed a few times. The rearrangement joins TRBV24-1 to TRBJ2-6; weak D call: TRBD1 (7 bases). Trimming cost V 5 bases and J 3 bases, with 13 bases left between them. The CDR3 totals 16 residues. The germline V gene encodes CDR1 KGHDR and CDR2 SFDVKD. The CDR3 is CATSAAGTDGANVLTF. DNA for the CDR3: TGTGCCACCAGTGCTGCGGGGACAGATGGGGCCAACGTCCTGACTTTC.

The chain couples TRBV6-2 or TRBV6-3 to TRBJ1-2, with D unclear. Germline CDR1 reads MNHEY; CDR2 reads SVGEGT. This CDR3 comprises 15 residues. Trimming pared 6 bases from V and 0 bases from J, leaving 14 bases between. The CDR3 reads CASRAVGSPNYGYTF. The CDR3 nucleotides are TGTGCCAGCAGGGCGGTCGGTTCCCCTAACTATGGCTACACCTTC.

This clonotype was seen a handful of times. CDR3 protein: CAANLGNTIYF. CDR3 bases: TGTGCCGCAAACTTGGGGAACACCATATATTTT. This chain uses TRBV12-3 or TRBV12-4 with TRBJ1-3; D gene uncertain. V was pared by 11 bases and J by 7 bases, with 12 bases between. CDR3 length: 11 residues.

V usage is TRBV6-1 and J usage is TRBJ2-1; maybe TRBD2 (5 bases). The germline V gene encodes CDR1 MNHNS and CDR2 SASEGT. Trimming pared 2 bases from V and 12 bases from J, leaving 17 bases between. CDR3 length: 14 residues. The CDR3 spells CASSETRTQSGQFF. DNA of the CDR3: TGTGCCAGCAGTGAAACCCGGACTCAATCAGGGCAGTTCTTC.

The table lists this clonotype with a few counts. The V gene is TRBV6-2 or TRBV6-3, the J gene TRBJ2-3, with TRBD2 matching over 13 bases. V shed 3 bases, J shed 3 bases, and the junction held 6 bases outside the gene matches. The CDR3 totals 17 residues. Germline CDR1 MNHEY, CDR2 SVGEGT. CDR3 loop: CASSYELGLAGTDTQYF. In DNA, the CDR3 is TGTGCCAGCAGTTATGAGTTGGGACTAGCGGGAACAGATACGCAGTATTTT.

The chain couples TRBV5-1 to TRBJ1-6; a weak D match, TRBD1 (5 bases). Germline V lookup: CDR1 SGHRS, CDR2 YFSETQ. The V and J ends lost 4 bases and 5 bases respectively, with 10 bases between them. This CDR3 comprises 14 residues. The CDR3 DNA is TGCGCCAGCAGCCAGGGACCGAATAATTCACCCCTCCACTTT. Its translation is CASSQGPNNSPLHF. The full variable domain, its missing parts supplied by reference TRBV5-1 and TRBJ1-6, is KAGVTQTPRYLIKTRGQQVTLSCSPISGHRSVSWYQQTPGQGLQFLFEYFSETQRNKGNFPGRFSGRQFSNSRSEMNVSTLELGDSALYLCASSQGPNNSPLHFGNGTRLTVT.

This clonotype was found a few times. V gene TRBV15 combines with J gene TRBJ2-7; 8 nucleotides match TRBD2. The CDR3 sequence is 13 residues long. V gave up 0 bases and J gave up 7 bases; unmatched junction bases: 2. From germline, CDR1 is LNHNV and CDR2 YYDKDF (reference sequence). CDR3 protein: CATSRDRGGEQYF. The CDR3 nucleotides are TGTGCCACCAGCAGAGATCGCGGGGGGGAGCAGTACTTC.

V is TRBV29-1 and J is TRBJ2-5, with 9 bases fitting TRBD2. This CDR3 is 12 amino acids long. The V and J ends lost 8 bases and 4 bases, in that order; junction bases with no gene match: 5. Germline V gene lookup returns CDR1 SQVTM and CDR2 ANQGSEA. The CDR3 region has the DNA TGCAGCAGCACGCGGGGGGGAGAGACCCAGTACTTC. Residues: CSSTRGGETQYF.